This T cell receptor beta chain emerged from a study of lymphopenia after photon versus proton radiotherapy. Sequencing was performed with immunoSEQ multiplex PCR; in TCRdb, only in-frame clones are kept and a portion is missing. The sample carries 65,000 to 85,000 clones, 92% recorded once. This clone has a single count. Antigen specificity is unknown. Germline loops: CDR1 SNHLY, CDR2 FYNNEI. The CDR3 is made up of 15 amino acids. V shed 7 bases, J shed 7 bases, and the junction held 11 bases outside the gene matches. General study points: In patients who died, overall survival fell as post-nadir TCR diversity dropped more. Post-nadir diversity loss with photons came from oligoclonal expansion, particularly CD8+ Temra cells. Authors raise, but do not show, better survival with proton therapy.

The origin of this receptor is a woman between 40 and 50 years old with cholangiocarcinoma. The chain uses TRBV2 and TRBJ2-1; 9 nucleotides align to TRBD2. The sample was peripheral blood, taken from a patient treated with photon-based radiotherapy. CDR3: CASTPSGRRSNEQFF. As DNA, the CDR3 is TGTGCCAGCACCCCCAGCGGGAGGCGATCAAATGAGCAGTTCTTC. Full variable domain (rest looked up from reference TRBV2 and TRBJ2-1): EPEVTQTPSHQVTQMGQEVILRCVPISNHLYFYWYRQILGQKVEFLVSFYNNEISEKSEIFDDQFSVERPDGSNFTLKIRSTKLEDSAMYFCASTPSGRRSNEQFFGPGTRLTVL.